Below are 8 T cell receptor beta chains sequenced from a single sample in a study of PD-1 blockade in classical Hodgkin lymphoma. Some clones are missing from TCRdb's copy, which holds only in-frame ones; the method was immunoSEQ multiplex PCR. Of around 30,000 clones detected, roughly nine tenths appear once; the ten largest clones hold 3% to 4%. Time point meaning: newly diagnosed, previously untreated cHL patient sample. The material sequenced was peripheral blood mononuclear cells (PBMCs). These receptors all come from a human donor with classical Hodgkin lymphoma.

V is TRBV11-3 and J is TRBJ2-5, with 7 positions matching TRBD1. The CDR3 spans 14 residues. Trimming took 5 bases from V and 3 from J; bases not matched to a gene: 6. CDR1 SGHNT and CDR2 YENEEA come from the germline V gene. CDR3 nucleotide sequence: TGTGCCAGCAGCCCACCCGACAGGGAAGAGACCCAGTACTTC. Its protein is CASSPPDREETQYF.

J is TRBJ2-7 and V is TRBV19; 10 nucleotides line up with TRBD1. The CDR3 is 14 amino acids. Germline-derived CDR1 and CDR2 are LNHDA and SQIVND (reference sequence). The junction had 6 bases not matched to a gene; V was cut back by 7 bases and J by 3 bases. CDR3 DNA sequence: TGTGCCAGTACCACGACAGGGGGCATCTACGAGCAGTACTTC. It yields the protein CASTTTGGIYEQYF. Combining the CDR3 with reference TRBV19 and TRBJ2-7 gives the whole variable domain DGGITQSPKYLFRKEGQNVTLSCEQNLNHDAMYWYRQDPGQGLRLIYYSQIVNDFQKGDIAEGYSVSREKKESFPLTVTSAQKNPTAFYLCASTTTGGIYEQYFGPGTRLTVT.

CDR3 DNA sequence: TGTGCCAGCAGTGGCCCCGTAGCGGAGGGGTACAATGAGCAGTTCTTC. Its protein is CASSGPVAEGYNEQFF. V is TRBV28 and J is TRBJ2-1, with D possibly being TRBD2 (6 bases). The CDR3 totals 16 residues. The V gene's germline CDR1 is MDHEN and CDR2 SYDVKM. Trimming removed 5 bases from V and 4 bases from J, with 18 bases in between.

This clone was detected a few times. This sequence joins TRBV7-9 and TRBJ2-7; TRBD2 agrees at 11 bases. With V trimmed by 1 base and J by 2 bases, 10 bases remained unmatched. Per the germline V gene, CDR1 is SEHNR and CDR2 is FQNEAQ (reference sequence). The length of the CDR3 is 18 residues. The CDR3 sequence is CASSLVVGLAGGTYEQYF. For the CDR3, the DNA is TGTGCCAGCAGCTTAGTGGTTGGACTAGCGGGTGGAACCTACGAGCAGTACTTC.

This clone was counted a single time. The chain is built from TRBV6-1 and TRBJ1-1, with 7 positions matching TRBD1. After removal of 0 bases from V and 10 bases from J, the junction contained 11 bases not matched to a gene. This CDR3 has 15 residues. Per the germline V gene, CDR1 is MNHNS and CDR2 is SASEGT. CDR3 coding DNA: TGTGCCAGCAGTGAAGCTAGAGGGGGCTACGCCCCAGCTTTCTTT. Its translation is CASSEARGGYAPAFF.

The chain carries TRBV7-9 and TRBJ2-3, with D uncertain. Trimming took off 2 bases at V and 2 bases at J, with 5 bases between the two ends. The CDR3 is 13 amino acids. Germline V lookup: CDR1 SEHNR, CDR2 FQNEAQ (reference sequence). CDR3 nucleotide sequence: TGTGCCAGCAGCTTAACACCCACAGATACGCAGTATTTT. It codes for CASSLTPTDTQYF.

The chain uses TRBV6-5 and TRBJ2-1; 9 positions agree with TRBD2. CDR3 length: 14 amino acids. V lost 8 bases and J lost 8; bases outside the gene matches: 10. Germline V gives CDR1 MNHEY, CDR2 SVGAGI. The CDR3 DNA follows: TGTGCCAGCCGACTAGCGGAGGCTCACCATGAGCAGTTCTTC. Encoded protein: CASRLAEAHHEQFF.

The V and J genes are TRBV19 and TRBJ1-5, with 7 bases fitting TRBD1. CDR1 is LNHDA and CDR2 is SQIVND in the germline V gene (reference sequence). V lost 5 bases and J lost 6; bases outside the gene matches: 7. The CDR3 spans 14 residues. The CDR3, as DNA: TGTGCCAGTAGTCCCTCGACAGGGACTCAGCCCCAGCATTTT. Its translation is CASSPSTGTQPQHF.